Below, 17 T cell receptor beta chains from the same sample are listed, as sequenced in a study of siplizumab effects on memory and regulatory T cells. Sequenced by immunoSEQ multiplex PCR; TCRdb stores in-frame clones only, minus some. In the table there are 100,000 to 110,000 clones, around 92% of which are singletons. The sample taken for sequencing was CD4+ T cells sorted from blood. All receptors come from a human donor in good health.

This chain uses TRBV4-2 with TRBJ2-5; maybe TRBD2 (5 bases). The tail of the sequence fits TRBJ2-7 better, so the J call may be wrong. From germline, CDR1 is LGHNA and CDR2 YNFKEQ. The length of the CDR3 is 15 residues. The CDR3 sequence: CASRPATGTQYEQYF. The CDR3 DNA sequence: TGTGCCAGCAGGCCGGCAACGGGAACCCAATACGAGCAGTACTTC.

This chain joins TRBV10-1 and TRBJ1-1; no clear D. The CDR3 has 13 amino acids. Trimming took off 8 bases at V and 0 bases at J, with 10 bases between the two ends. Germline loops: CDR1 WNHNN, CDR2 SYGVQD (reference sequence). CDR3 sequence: CASSNHLNTEAFF. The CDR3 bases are TGCGCCAGCTCAAATCACTTGAACACTGAAGCTTTCTTT.

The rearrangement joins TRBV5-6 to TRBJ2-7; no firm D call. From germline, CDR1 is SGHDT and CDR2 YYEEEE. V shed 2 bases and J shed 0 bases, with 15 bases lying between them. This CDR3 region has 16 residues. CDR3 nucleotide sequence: TGTGCCAGCAGCTTTGGTCAATTTTCAAGCTCCTACGAGCAGTACTTC. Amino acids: CASSFGQFSSSYEQYF.

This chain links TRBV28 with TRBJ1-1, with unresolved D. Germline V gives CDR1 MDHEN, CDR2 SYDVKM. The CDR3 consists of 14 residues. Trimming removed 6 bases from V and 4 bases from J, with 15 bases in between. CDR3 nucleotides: TGTGCCAGCAGCAGACGGTTACGGGGCACTGAAGCTTTCTTT. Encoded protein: CASSRRLRGTEAFF.

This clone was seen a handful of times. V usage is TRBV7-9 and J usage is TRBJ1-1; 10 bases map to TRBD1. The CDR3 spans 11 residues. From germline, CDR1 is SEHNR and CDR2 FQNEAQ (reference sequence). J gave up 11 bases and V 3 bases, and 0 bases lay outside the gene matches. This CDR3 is CASSLGQGAFF. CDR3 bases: TGTGCCAGCAGCTTGGGACAGGGGGCTTTCTTT.

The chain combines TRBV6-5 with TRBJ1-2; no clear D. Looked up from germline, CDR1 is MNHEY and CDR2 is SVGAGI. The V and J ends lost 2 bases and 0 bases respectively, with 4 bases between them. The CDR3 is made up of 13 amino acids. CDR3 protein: CASSYGANYGYTF. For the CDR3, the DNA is TGTGCCAGCAGTTACGGGGCTAACTATGGCTACACCTTC.

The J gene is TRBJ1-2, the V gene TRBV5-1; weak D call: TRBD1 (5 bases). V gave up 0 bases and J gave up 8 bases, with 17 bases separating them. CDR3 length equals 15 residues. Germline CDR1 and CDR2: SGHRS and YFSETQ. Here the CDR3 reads CASSLEIQGRSGYTF. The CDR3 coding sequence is TGCGCCAGCAGCTTGGAAATCCAGGGACGTAGCGGCTACACCTTC.

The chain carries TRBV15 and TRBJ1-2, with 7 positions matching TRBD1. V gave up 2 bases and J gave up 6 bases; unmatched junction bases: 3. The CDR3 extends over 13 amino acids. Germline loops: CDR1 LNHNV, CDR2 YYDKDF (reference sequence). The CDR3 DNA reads TGTGCCACCAGCAGACGACAGGGAGATGGCTACACCTTC. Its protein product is CATSRRQGDGYTF.

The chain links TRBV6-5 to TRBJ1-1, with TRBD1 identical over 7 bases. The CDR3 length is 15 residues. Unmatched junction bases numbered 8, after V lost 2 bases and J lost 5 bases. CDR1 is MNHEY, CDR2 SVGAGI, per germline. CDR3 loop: CASSYVPGGRTEAFF. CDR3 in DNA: TGTGCCAGCAGTTACGTTCCAGGGGGAAGGACTGAAGCTTTCTTT.

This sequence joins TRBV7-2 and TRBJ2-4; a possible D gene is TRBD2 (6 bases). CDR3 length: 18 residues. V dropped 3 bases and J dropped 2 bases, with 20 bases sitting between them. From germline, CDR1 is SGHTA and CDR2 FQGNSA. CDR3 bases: TGTGCCAGCAGCTTCGTTACGATCGGGGGTCTGTCCAAAAACATTCAGTACTTC. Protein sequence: CASSFVTIGGLSKNIQYF. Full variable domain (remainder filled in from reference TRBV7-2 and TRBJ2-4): GAGVSQSPSNKVTEKGKDVELRCDPISGHTALYWYRQSLGQGLEFLIYFQGNSAPDKSGLPSDRFSAERTGGSVSTLTIQRTQQEDSAVYLCASSFVTIGGLSKNIQYFGAGTRLSVL.

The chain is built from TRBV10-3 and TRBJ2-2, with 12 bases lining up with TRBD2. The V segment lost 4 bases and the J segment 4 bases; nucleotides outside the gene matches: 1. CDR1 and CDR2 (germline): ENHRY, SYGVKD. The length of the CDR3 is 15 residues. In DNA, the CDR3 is TGTGCCATCAGTGTGGGACTAGCGGGCACCGGGGAGCTGTTTTTT. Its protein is CAISVGLAGTGELFF.

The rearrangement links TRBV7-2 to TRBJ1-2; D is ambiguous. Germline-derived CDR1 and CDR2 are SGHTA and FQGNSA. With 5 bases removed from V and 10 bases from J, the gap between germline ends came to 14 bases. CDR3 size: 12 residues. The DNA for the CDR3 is TGTGCCAGCAGCACACAGAGTATCGACTACACCTTC. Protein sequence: CASSTQSIDYTF.

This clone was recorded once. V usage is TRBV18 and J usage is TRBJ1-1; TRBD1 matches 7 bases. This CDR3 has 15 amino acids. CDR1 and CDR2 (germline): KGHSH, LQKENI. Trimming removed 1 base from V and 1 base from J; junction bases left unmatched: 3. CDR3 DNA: TGTGCCAGCTCACCACAGGGGGCTGGGAACACTGAAGCTTTCTTT. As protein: CASSPQGAGNTEAFF.

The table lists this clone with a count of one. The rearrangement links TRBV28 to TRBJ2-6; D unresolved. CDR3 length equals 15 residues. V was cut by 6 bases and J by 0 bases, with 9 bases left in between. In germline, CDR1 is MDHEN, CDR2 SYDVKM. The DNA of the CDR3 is TGTGCCAGCAGGGGCCCCCACTCTGGGGCCAACGTCCTGACTTTC. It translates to CASRGPHSGANVLTF. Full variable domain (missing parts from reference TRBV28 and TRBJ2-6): DVKVTQSSRYLVKRTGEKVFLECVQDMDHENMFWYRQDPGLGLRLIYFSYDVKMKEKGDIPEGYSVSREKKERFSLILESASTNQTSMYLCASRGPHSGANVLTFGAGSRLTVL.

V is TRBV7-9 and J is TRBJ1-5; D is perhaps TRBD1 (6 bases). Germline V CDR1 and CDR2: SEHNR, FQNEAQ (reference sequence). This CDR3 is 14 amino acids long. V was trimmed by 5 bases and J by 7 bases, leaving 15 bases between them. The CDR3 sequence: CASSPGDPLQPQHF. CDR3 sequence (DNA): TGTGCCAGCAGCCCAGGGGATCCTCTACAGCCCCAGCATTTT.

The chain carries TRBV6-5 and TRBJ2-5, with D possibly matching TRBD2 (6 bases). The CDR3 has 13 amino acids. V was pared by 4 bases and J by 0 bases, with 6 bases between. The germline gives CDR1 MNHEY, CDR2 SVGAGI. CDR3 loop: CASSWDYQETQYF. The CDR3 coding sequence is TGTGCCAGCAGTTGGGACTACCAAGAGACCCAGTACTTC.

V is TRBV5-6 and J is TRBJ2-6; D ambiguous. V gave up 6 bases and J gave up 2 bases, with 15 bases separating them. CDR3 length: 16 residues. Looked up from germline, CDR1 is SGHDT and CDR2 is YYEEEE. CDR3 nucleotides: TGTGCCAGCAACCGGAATGACTGGGCTGGGGCCAACGTCCTGACTTTC. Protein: CASNRNDWAGANVLTF. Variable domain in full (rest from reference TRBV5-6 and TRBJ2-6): DAGVTQSPTHLIKTRGQQVTLRCSPKSGHDTVSWYQQALGQGPQFIFQYYEEEERQRGNFPDRFSGHQFPNYSSELNVNALLLGDSALYLCASNRNDWAGANVLTFGAGSRLTVL.